This T cell receptor (beta chain) was profiled in a study of T-cell memory formation after mild COVID-19. This clonotype came up a few times. Its antigen remains unidentified. TCRdb called the 5' RACE reads again in MiXCR, with one record for every CDR3 protein. Found here are 180,000 or so distinct CDR3 sequences, approximately 10% of them singletons; the top ten hold approximately 3.4%. The CDR3 consists of 18 residues. The germline V and J ends were trimmed by 0 bases and 0 bases, with 12 bases remaining between them. In germline, CDR1 is LGHNA, CDR2 YNFKEQ. The study, taken as a whole, reports: The study found balanced CD4/CD8 in clones contracting day 15 to 85 and a CD4+ lean in later expanders.

The receptor was derived from a man between 18 and 35 years old who had mild COVID-19 (a few samples of this study predate the infection). Cell type and time point are not known. Sequencing used PBMCs or a T cell subset sorted from them (not recorded which). This chain joins TRBV4-2 and TRBJ2-6, with D possibly being TRBD2 (5 bases). CDR3 in amino acids: CASSQEVVGSSGANVLTF. The CDR3 DNA reads TGTGCCAGCAGCCAAGAAGTCGTTGGGAGCTCTGGGGCCAACGTCCTGACTTTC.